The T cell receptor (beta chain) under discussion was sequenced for a study of blood T cell repertoires in COVID-19. Study background: The United States, Italy and Spain were the sources of the acute and convalescent COVID-19 samples.

This clone appeared a few times. Original processing notes: From reference gene primer amplification, estimates of nucleated cell counts were derived. Libraries were prepared by immunoSEQ multiplex PCR; TCRdb keeps only in-frame clonotypes and omits some of them. From that table come the V and J calls and clone size; the DNA was used to work out D and trimming. In the table there are some 420,000 clones, more than 80% of which are singletons. The CDR3 consists of 16 residues. In germline, CDR1 is LGHDT, CDR2 YNNKEL (reference sequence). Trimming cost V 2 bases and J 5 bases; bases outside gene matches: 6. Membership in each cohort depended on participant-reported clinical history.

Sequencing input: PBMCs or T cells enriched from blood (not recorded which). The TCR sequence derives from a man in his thirties or forties who had recovered from COVID-19. J is TRBJ2-3 and V is TRBV3-1 (or the pseudogene TRBV3-2), with 11 bases lining up with TRBD2. The CDR3: CASSQRLAGNIDTQYF. CDR3 in DNA: TGTGCCAGCAGCCAACGACTAGCGGGAAATATAGATACGCAGTATTTT.